This is a list of T cell receptor beta chains from one sample in a study of blood T cell repertoires in COVID-19. Sequencing was performed with immunoSEQ multiplex PCR; in TCRdb, only in-frame clones are kept and a portion is missing. The table has around 230,000 clones, about 81% seen once; the top ten hold around 11%. Input material: peripheral blood. These receptors originate from a woman aged 55-70 years with active or convalescent COVID-19. Both conserved end residues are trimmed from each CDR3. The D gene is left open where the match is weak.

TRBJ1-5 TRBD1 TRBV10-3 AISEQGVGNQPQH
TRBJ1-4 TRBD1 TRBV5-3 ARSFYRGREKLF
TRBJ1-2 TRBD1 TRBV7-9 ASSPGDRGGGYT
TRBJ2-7 - TRBV12-1 ASSCWTSGTYEQY
TRBJ1-5 - TRBV5-1 ASSLVGGQPQH
TRBJ2-3 TRBD2 TRBV30 AWMSGLAPTDTQY
TRBJ2-5 TRBD2 TRBV7-8 ASSLGLAGGYQETQY
TRBJ1-2 TRBD1 TRBV7-6 ASSPGQGGLGGYT
TRBJ1-6 - TRBV18 ASSPPSEGGNSPLH
TRBJ1-6 - TRBV6-5 ASSKQASYNSPLH
TRBJ2-3 TRBD2 TRBV29-1 SVTPRLLAGGTDTQY
TRBJ1-3 - TRBV7-3 ASSPRGGAGNTIY
TRBJ2-1 - TRBV7-3 ASSFGGTHNEQF
TRBJ1-4 TRBD1 TRBV18 ASSPASTGVTNEKLF
TRBJ1-4 - TRBV5-4 ASSSQGGINEKLF
TRBJ1-4 - TRBV5-5 ASSSQTGTNEKLF
TRBJ1-5 - TRBV5-6 ASSLRGGGSNQPQH
TRBJ2-5 - TRBV30 AWTGVETQY
TRBJ1-1 - TRBV9 ASAGEGTEAF
TRBJ2-1 - TRBV7-6 ASSLWGGEYNEQF
TRBJ1-2 TRBD1 TRBV7-6 ASSSYNGQGGYGYT
TRBJ1-6 TRBD1 TRBV30 AWSRDSNNSPLH
TRBJ2-1 - TRBV5-1 ASSPGLPGNEQF
TRBJ2-3 TRBD2 TRBV3-1/TRBV3-2 ASSMGLAGTDTQY
TRBJ2-2 - TRBV7-9 ASSLVAATNTGELF
TRBJ1-1 - TRBV27 ASSLRGNTEAF
TRBJ2-7 - TRBV7-2 ASSLGEGLYEQY
TRBJ2-1 - TRBV15 ATSRDRSASRNEQF
TRBJ1-2 - TRBV5-1 ASTPNSDGGYGYT
TRBJ2-2 TRBD1 TRBV9 ASSVAGQGVRTGELF
TRBJ2-1 TRBD2 TRBV27 ASSFSLAGGEQF
TRBJ2-3 TRBD2 TRBV5-6 ASSFRRLANTDTQY
TRBJ1-1 - TRBV30 AWGRTEAF
TRBJ2-7 TRBD1 TRBV11-2 ASCRDRGYEQY
TRBJ1-3 - TRBV7-8 ASSPGGTSSGNTIY
TRBJ2-7 TRBD1 TRBV30 AWRGTGGGEQY
TRBJ1-2 - TRBV6-1 ASSEVPGVIYGYT
TRBJ1-2 - TRBV3-1/TRBV3-2 ASSQDAAGIGYGYT
TRBJ2-1 - TRBV2 ASSVNRADEQF
TRBJ1-2 TRBD1 TRBV29-1 SVGGRQGYGYT
TRBJ1-1 - TRBV28 ASRGAGTQNTEAF
TRBJ2-2 TRBD1 TRBV5-8 ASSLRDRVGGELF
TRBJ2-7 - TRBV19 ASSPRVGGTYEQY
TRBJ1-1 - TRBV6-5 ASQQVKGLTEAF
TRBJ1-2 - TRBV5-8 ASSKWATYGYT
TRBJ1-2 TRBD1 TRBV27 ASSLAGQGFDYGYT
TRBJ2-3 - TRBV5-5 ASSLNRLAQY
TRBJ1-2 - TRBV6-2/TRBV6-3 ASSTANYGYT
TRBJ2-5 TRBD2 TRBV11-2 ASSPTAGGETQY
TRBJ1-5 - TRBV19 ASMLRTLYSNQPQH